The 25 T cell receptor beta chains below come from one sample, sequenced in a study of glioma-infiltrating T cells. Amplification of TCR alpha and beta CDR3 regions from RNA used iRepertoire nested multiplex PCR. TCRdb called the multiplex PCR reads again in MiXCR, with one record for every CDR3 protein. The table lists roughly 100,000 distinct CDR3 sequences, about 30% of them singletons. The specimen was glioma tissue, nonneoplastic brain tissue, or PBMCs (not recorded which). The receptors derive from a human donor with low-grade glioma or glioblastoma, undergoing nonglioma brain surgery, or in good health (not recorded which).

This clonotype was observed a few times. The CDR3 coding sequence is TGTGCCAGCAGTGAAGCGTGGAAGCAGTACTTC. Translation: CASSEAWKQYF. V usage is TRBV2 and J usage is TRBJ2-7; no definite D call. Germline assignment: CDR1 SNHLY and CDR2 FYNNEI. The CDR3 covers 11 residues. V lost 0 bases and J lost 8, with 5 bases in between.

The chain is built from TRBV12-3 or TRBV12-4 and TRBJ1-1; D remains ambiguous. V was trimmed by 3 bases and J by 5 bases, leaving 10 bases between them. The CDR3 consists of 13 residues. The CDR3 loop reads CASSLMGRTEAFF. The CDR3 DNA is TGTGCCAGCAGTTTGATGGGGAGGACTGAAGCTTTCTTT.

In this sample, this clonotype turned up many times. The chain recombines TRBV6-1 with TRBJ2-1; TRBD1 or TRBD2 may be the D gene (5 bases each). The CDR3 runs 14 residues. Trimming stripped 6 bases from V and 3 bases from J, with 12 bases between. Germline values: CDR1 MNHNS, CDR2 SASEGT. In DNA, the CDR3 is TGTGCCAGCAGGAAAAGGGACGGCTACAATGAGCAGTTCTTC. As protein: CASRKRDGYNEQFF.

The genes are TRBV12-3 or TRBV12-4 and TRBJ1-2; 7 bases fit TRBD1. The CDR3 contains 13 residues. Trimming cost V 5 bases and J 8 bases; bases outside gene matches: 8. The CDR3 sequence: CASSPTGEGGYTF. The CDR3 bases are TGTGCCAGCAGTCCCACAGGGGAGGGCGGCTACACCTTC.

V is TRBV19 and J is TRBJ2-6; TRBD1 matches 8 bases. Germline CDR1 LNHDA, CDR2 SQIVND (reference sequence). This CDR3 contains 16 residues. Trimming took 4 bases from V and 1 from J; bases not matched to a gene: 3. The CDR3: CASSRTGTSGANVLTF. CDR3 DNA sequence: TGTGCCAGTAGTAGGACAGGGACGTCTGGGGCCAACGTCCTGACTTTC.

V usage is TRBV7-9 and J usage is TRBJ2-5; 8 nucleotides line up with TRBD2. The J segment lost 1 base and the V segment lost 1 base, leaving 8 bases of the junction unmatched. The CDR3 has 17 amino acids. Germline V CDR1 and CDR2: SEHNR, FQNEAQ (reference sequence). The CDR3 nucleotides are TGTGCCAGCAGCTTAGTGTATCAGCGGGGGAGCCAAGAGACCCAGTACTTC. Its translation is CASSLVYQRGSQETQYF.

This clonotype was observed at least ten times. The chain joins TRBV28 to TRBJ1-2; D is possibly TRBD1 (5 bases). Between the trimmed V and J ends, which lost 5 bases and 2 bases, there was a span of 15 bases. This CDR3 comprises 15 residues. Germline values: CDR1 MDHEN, CDR2 SYDVKM. CDR3 in amino acids: CASSGGGSANYGYTF. Written as DNA, the CDR3 is TGTGCCAGCAGTGGGGGTGGATCCGCCAACTATGGCTACACCTTC.

The sample holds many counts of this clonotype. The rearrangement links TRBV6-2 or TRBV6-3 to TRBJ2-2, with D perhaps TRBD1 (6 bases). Germline CDR1 and CDR2: MNHEY and SVGEGT. Trimming stripped 0 bases from V and 2 bases from J, with 10 bases between. The CDR3 is made up of 16 amino acids. The chain's CDR3 is CASSYSGTINTGELFF. CDR3 DNA sequence: TGTGCCAGCAGTTACTCAGGGACAATTAACACCGGGGAGCTGTTTTTT.

This clonotype was seen ten or more times. The chain uses TRBV6-1 and TRBJ2-3, with TRBD1 identical over 7 bases. The CDR3 is made up of 15 amino acids. V dropped 5 bases and J dropped 2; count of bases not matched to a gene: 7. Germline V CDR1 and CDR2: MNHNS, SASEGT. The CDR3 spells CASSYQGVHTDTQYF. CDR3 bases: TGTGCCAGCAGTTATCAGGGGGTACACACAGATACGCAGTATTTT.

The chain uses TRBV18 and TRBJ2-1; no definite D call. V was pared by 5 bases and J by 5 bases, with 13 bases between. Per germline, CDR1 KGHSH and CDR2 LQKENI. The CDR3 runs to 14 residues. This chain's CDR3 is CASSRSNGNNEQFF. The CDR3 coding sequence is TGTGCCAGCTCAAGAAGCAACGGAAACAATGAGCAGTTCTTC.

This clonotype came up a few times. The chain couples TRBV12-3 or TRBV12-4 to TRBJ2-1, with no clear D. V was pared by 8 bases and J by 9 bases, with 11 bases between. This CDR3 comprises 11 residues. The CDR3 protein is CASAYSIEQFF. CDR3 nucleotides: TGTGCCAGCGCGTATAGTATTGAGCAGTTCTTC.

In the case of this clonotype: The junction departs from germline at one end; a sequencing error may be responsible. V is TRBV18 and J is TRBJ2-5, with D perhaps matching TRBD2 (6 bases). Germline V gene lookup returns CDR1 KGHSH and CDR2 LQKENI. The CDR3 spans 15 residues. For the CDR3, the DNA is TGTGTCAGCTCCCTCAACGGGGGAGACCAAGAGACCCAGTACTTC. Translation: CVSSLNGGDQETQYF.

This clonotype was recorded at least ten times. The chain recombines TRBV6-6 with TRBJ1-3, with a tentative D call TRBD1 (6 bases). There are 17 residues in the CDR3. Trimming pared 2 bases from V and 0 bases from J, leaving 14 bases between. The germline CDR1 and CDR2 sequences are MNHNY and SVGAGI (reference sequence). The CDR3 reads CASSYSQGPLSGNTIYF. The CDR3 DNA follows: TGTGCCAGCAGTTACAGTCAGGGGCCGCTCTCTGGAAACACCATATATTTT.

This clonotype was seen many times. The genes are TRBV7-2 and TRBJ2-7, with D uncertain. Germline assignment: CDR1 SGHTA and CDR2 FQGNSA. This CDR3 has 14 amino acids. Trimming left V 4 bases short and J 0 bases short, with 10 bases between. The DNA of the CDR3 is TGTGCCAGCAGCTATAGACGGAACTCCTACGAGCAGTACTTC. Residues: CASSYRRNSYEQYF.

Many counts were recorded for this clonotype. The chain employs TRBV6-1 and TRBJ2-5; 8 nucleotides line up with TRBD2. CDR3 size: 14 residues. V was pared by 6 bases and J by 3 bases, with 6 bases of the junction left unmatched. Germline V lookup: CDR1 MNHNS, CDR2 SASEGT. CDR3 sequence (DNA): TGTGCCAGCAGCCCCCGGCGGGGGGAAGAGACCCAGTACTTC. Residues: CASSPRRGEETQYF.

The chain is built from TRBV12-3 or TRBV12-4 and TRBJ1-5; no clear D. Trimming cost V 5 bases and J 4 bases, with 15 bases left between them. CDR3 length: 15 residues. The CDR3 bases are TGTGCCAGCAGTCATCTGGAATTAATGAATCAGCCCCAGCATTTT. Encoded protein: CASSHLELMNQPQHF.

This clonotype was observed many times. V gene TRBV20-1 combines with J gene TRBJ2-1; D is ambiguous. CDR3 length: 13 residues. The ends were cut back, 2 bases at V and 8 bases at J, with 13 bases in the middle. Germline CDR1 and CDR2: DFQATT and SNEGSKA (reference sequence). Here the CDR3 DNA reads TGCAGTGCTAGATTTCGAGGCCGCGATGAGCAGTTCTTC. It codes for CSARFRGRDEQFF.

A remark on this clonotype: A read error may account for a junction end that differs from germline. The chain has TRBV5-5 and TRBJ1-2, with 8 bases that match TRBD1. There are 17 residues in the CDR3. Germline loops: CDR1 SGHKS, CDR2 YYEKEE (reference sequence). The CDR3 DNA reads TGTGCCAGCAGCTCAGAGAGAACCGGACAGGGCAGCTATGGCTACGCCTTC. The encoded protein is CASSSERTGQGSYGYAF.

J is TRBJ1-2 and V is TRBV30; D might be TRBD1 (6 bases). CDR1 GTSNPN and CDR2 SVGIG come from the germline V gene (reference sequence). The length of the CDR3 is 13 residues. V was pared by 3 bases and J by 6 bases, with 14 bases between. The CDR3 bases are TGTGCCTGGAGAGGTTGGGGGCAAGATGGCTACACCTTC. The encoded protein is CAWRGWGQDGYTF. The full variable domain, in which reference TRBV30 and TRBJ1-2 provide the parts outside the CDR3, is SQTIHQWPATLVQPVGSPLSLECTVEGTSNPNLYWYRQAAGRGLQLLFYSVGIGQISSEVPQNLSASRPQDRQFILSSKKLLLSDSGFYLCAWRGWGQDGYTFGSGTRLTVV.

This clonotype came up many times. The chain employs TRBV10-3 and TRBJ1-4; no firm D call. Trimming cost V 0 bases and J 4 bases, with 3 bases left between them. The CDR3 loop spans 13 amino acids. Germline lookup yields CDR1 ENHRY and CDR2 SYGVKD. The CDR3 reads CAISESGNEKLFF. For the CDR3, the DNA is TGTGCCATCAGTGAGTCGGGTAATGAAAAACTGTTTTTT.

This clonotype was detected many times. This sequence joins TRBV7-9 and TRBJ2-3, with TRBD2 matching 12 bases. This CDR3 spans 16 amino acids. V lost 5 bases and J lost 4; bases outside the gene matches: 7. Per the germline V gene, CDR1 is SEHNR and CDR2 is FQNEAQ (reference sequence). CDR3 sequence reads: CASSTTTSGGADTQYF. DNA for the CDR3: TGTGCCAGCAGCACGACGACTAGCGGGGGCGCAGATACGCAGTATTTT.

This chain joins TRBV7-2 and TRBJ2-3; weak D call: TRBD1 (6 bases). CDR1 and CDR2 (germline): SGHTA, FQGNSA. V gave up 1 base and J gave up 4 bases, with 9 bases separating them. This CDR3 comprises 14 residues. In DNA, the CDR3 is TGTGCCAGCAGCTTAGACAGGGTAGCAGATACGCAGTATTTT. Its translation is CASSLDRVADTQYF.

In this sample, this clonotype turned up a few times. The chain links TRBV4-2 to TRBJ1-5; maybe TRBD1 (5 bases). V lost 0 bases to trimming and J lost 6 bases, with 15 bases between them. There are 16 residues in the CDR3. Germline lookup yields CDR1 LGHNA and CDR2 YNFKEQ. CDR3 DNA sequence: TGTGCCAGCAGCCAAGATGGGTTGAGGGGTGGTCAGCCCCAGCATTTT. Protein product: CASSQDGLRGGQPQHF.

This clonotype showed up just a few times. The chain combines TRBV12-3 or TRBV12-4 with TRBJ2-7; possible D gene TRBD2, 6 bases. The CDR3 is 15 residues long. V was cut by 6 bases and J by 1 base, with 16 bases left in between. The CDR3 loop reads CASSQSGGYSYEQYF. CDR3 sequence (DNA): TGTGCCAGCAGCCAATCCGGGGGATATTCCTACGAGCAGTACTTC.

On this clonotype itself: A much more abundant neighbour one base away suggests this may be a read error. CDR3 protein: CAGSQKQGARNTEAFF. CDR3 DNA: TGCGCCGGCAGCCAGAAACAGGGGGCGCGGAACACTGAAGCTTTCTTT. The V gene is TRBV4-1, the J gene TRBJ1-1; 9 positions agree with TRBD1. The CDR3 has 16 amino acids. The germline V gene encodes CDR1 MGHRA and CDR2 YSYEKL.